A selection of T cell receptor beta chains follows, all from one sample in a study of identifying expanded T cells in peripheral blood. Assay used: immunoSEQ multiplex PCR; TCRdb lists only in-frame clones, some missing. The repertoire consists of about 78,000 clones, with approximately 84% occurring once and the leading ten covering roughly 18%. Sequenced input: blood. These receptors were taken from a person between 18 and 70 years old in good health. CDR3s include the opening cysteine and the closing phenylalanine or tryptophan. The D gene is left open where the match is weak. Clone size appears in some rows only: once, few, many, or a class for an expanded clone.

>medium-sized|TRBJ2-2|.|TRBV4-3
CASSQVILATLFF
TGCGCCAGCAGCCAAGTGATCCTCGCCACCCTGTTTTTT
>.|TRBJ2-1|.|TRBV7-2
CASSAASRYNEQFF
TGTGCCAGCAGCGCCGCCTCTAGGTACAATGAGCAGTTCTTC
>.|TRBJ2-5|TRBD2|TRBV29-1
CSVQGLAGKTQYF
TGCAGCGTTCAGGGACTAGCGGGAAAGACCCAGTACTTC
>once|TRBJ2-7|.|TRBV11-2
CASSLFYEQYF
TGTGCCAGCAGCTTATTTTACGAGCAGTACTTC
>.|TRBJ2-3|.|TRBV7-9
CASSLREGLNTDTQYF
TGTGCCAGCAGCTTACGCGAGGGGCTGAACACAGATACGCAGTATTTT
>.|TRBJ2-7|.|TRBV7-2
CASSLAIEGFHEQYF
TGTGCCAGCAGCTTAGCGATAGAGGGCTTTCACGAGCAGTACTTC
>.|TRBJ2-7|TRBD1|TRBV7-9
CASSPGTGGYEQYF
TGTGCCAGCAGCCCAGGGACAGGAGGGTACGAGCAGTACTTC
>.|TRBJ2-5|.|TRBV5-6
CASSPTEKPQETQYF
TGTGCCAGCAGTCCGACAGAGAAGCCCCAAGAGACCCAGTACTTC
>few|TRBJ2-7|.|TRBV18
CASSPKPPGSYEQYF
TGTGCCAGCTCACCCAAACCCCCTGGATCCTACGAGCAGTACTTC
>.|TRBJ1-1|.|TRBV6-5
CASSYSGGPWEAFF
TGTGCCAGCAGTTACTCCGGGGGCCCATGGGAAGCTTTCTTT
>.|TRBJ2-1|TRBD2|TRBV19
CASSVSGRAYNEQFF
TGTGCCAGTAGTGTTAGCGGGAGGGCCTACAATGAGCAGTTCTTC
>.|TRBJ1-6|TRBD1|TRBV5-6
CASSPGGRGNSPLHF
TGTGCCAGCAGTCCAGGGGGCAGGGGAAATTCACCCCTCCACTTT
>.|TRBJ1-2|.|TRBV19
CASSIDREHGYTF
TGTGCCAGTAGTATAGATCGGGAGCATGGCTACACCTTC
>.|TRBJ2-7|TRBD1|TRBV28
CASSLGVGQGQQYF
TGTGCCAGCAGTTTGGGGGTGGGACAGGGGCAGCAGTACTTC
>.|TRBJ2-2|.|TRBV21-1
CASTQGGGSLPTGELFF
TGTGCCAGCACCCAAGGGGGTGGTTCGTTACCGACCGGGGAGCTGTTTTTT
>.|TRBJ2-2|.|TRBV28
CASSRSTGELFF
TGTGCCAGCAGCCGGTCCACCGGGGAGCTGTTTTTT
>.|TRBJ2-1|TRBD2|TRBV4-3
CASSQDEQRESSYNEQFF
TGCGCCAGCAGCCAAGATGAGCAGCGGGAGAGTTCCTACAATGAGCAGTTCTTC
>.|TRBJ1-1|.|TRBV19
CASLRHTEAFF
TGTGCCAGTCTGCGGCACACTGAAGCTTTCTTT
>few|TRBJ2-1|TRBD2|TRBV5-1
CASSLSSGTAINEQFF
TGCGCCAGCAGCTTGTCTAGCGGGACGGCAATTAATGAGCAGTTCTTC
>.|TRBJ2-1|TRBD2|TRBV4-3
CASSQEKRRGGNEQFF
TGCGCCAGCAGCCAAGAGAAACGGCGCGGGGGCAATGAGCAGTTCTTC
>.|TRBJ2-2|TRBD1|TRBV29-1
CSVGTVAAGELFF
TGCAGCGTGGGGACAGTGGCCGCCGGGGAGCTGTTTTTT
>.|TRBJ2-6|TRBD1|TRBV19
CASSAGTGSSGANVLTF
TGTGCCAGTAGCGCCGGGACAGGGTCTTCCGGGGCCAACGTCCTGACTTTC
>.|TRBJ2-1|.|TRBV7-6
CASSLRSRGSSSYNEQFF
TGTGCCAGCAGCTTACGCTCTAGGGGGTCGAGCTCCTACAATGAGCAGTTCTTC
>.|TRBJ2-5|.|TRBV6-5
CASSYSRGEVQETQYF
TGTGCCAGCAGTTACTCTAGGGGAGAGGTCCAAGAGACCCAGTACTTC
>.|TRBJ1-5|.|TRBV6-1
CASSEGRHVRNQPQHF
TGTGCCAGCAGTGAAGGTCGTCATGTTCGCAATCAGCCCCAGCATTTT
>.|TRBJ2-4|.|TRBV4-1
CASSQEGLLSSIQYF
TGCGCCAGCAGCCAAGAAGGACTTTTAAGCTCCATTCAGTACTTC
>.|TRBJ1-5|.|TRBV19
CASSIVTDRLHGQPQHF
TGTGCCAGTAGTATAGTTACGGACAGACTCCATGGTCAGCCCCAGCATTTT
>.|TRBJ2-7|.|TRBV9
CASSASPYEQYF
TGTGCCAGCAGCGCGTCCCCCTACGAGCAGTACTTC